This T cell receptor beta chain was obtained from a study of OX40 agonist ivuxolimab in advanced cancers. The CDR3 totals 13 residues. V lost 1 base, J lost 4 bases, and 7 bases lay in between. The germline gives CDR1 MNHNS, CDR2 SASEGT. Study results and caveats: In a subset of nonresponders, normalized T-cell clonal expansion was also low. Near-lowest levels of clonal expansion characterized partial responders at 0.1-3.0 mg/kg.

Libraries were prepared by immunoSEQ multiplex PCR; TCRdb keeps only in-frame clonotypes and omits some of them. The sample yields tens of thousands of clones, nearly 90% seen once. Details on this clone: Its antigen is undetermined.

The source is an adult with an advanced solid tumor such as melanoma, head and neck, liver or kidney cancer. The source material was CD4+ or CD8+ T cells sorted from blood, sampled in a trial of the OX40 agonist ivuxolimab. V gene TRBV6-1 combines with J gene TRBJ1-2; D remains unclear. The CDR3 sequence: CASSEDRVYGYTF. Written as DNA, the CDR3 is TGTGCCAGCAGTGAAGACAGAGTCTATGGCTACACCTTC.